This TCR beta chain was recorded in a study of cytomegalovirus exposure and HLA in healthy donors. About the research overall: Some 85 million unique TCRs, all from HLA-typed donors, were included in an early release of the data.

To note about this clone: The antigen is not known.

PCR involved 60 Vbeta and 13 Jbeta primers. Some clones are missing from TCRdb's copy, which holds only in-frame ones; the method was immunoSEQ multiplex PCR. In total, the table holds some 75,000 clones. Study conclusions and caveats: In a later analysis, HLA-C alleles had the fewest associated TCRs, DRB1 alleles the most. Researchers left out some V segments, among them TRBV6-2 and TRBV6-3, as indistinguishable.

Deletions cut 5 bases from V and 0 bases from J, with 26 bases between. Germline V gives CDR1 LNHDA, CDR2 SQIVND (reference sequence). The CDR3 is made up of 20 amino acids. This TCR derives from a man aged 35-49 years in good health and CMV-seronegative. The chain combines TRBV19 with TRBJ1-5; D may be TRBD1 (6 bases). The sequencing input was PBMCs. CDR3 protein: CASSFGAGAYGSSSNQPQHF. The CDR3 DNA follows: TGTGCCAGTAGTTTCGGGGCGGGGGCATACGGATCTTCTAGCAATCAGCCCCAGCATTTT. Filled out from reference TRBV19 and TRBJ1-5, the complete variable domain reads DGGITQSPKYLFRKEGQNVTLSCEQNLNHDAMYWYRQDPGQGLRLIYYSQIVNDFQKGDIAEGYSVSREKKESFPLTVTSAQKNPTAFYLCASSFGAGAYGSSSNQPQHFGDGTRLSIL.